The 23 T cell receptor beta chains below come from one sample, sequenced in a study of blood T cell repertoires in COVID-19. The assay was immunoSEQ multiplex PCR, and TCRdb's table has in-frame clones only and misses some. The data show 150,000 to 250,000 clones, roughly 87% seen once. Material for sequencing was PBMCs or T cells enriched from blood (not recorded which). All receptors come from a woman in her twenties or thirties who had recovered from COVID-19.

J is TRBJ1-1 and V is TRBV19; maybe TRBD1 (6 bases). CDR3 length: 13 amino acids. Trimming took 5 bases from V and 4 from J, leaving 11 bases between them. Germline assignment: CDR1 LNHDA and CDR2 SQIVND (reference sequence). CDR3 sequence: CASSEGQITEAFF. As DNA, the CDR3 is TGTGCCAGTAGTGAGGGACAAATCACTGAAGCTTTCTTT.

The chain uses TRBV24-1 and TRBJ2-3, with 7 nucleotides matching TRBD2. J gave up 1 base and V 3 bases, and 3 bases lay outside the gene matches. The CDR3 is 15 residues long. Germline V gene lookup returns CDR1 KGHDR and CDR2 SFDVKD. This CDR3 is CATSDLAARTDTQYF. As DNA, the CDR3 is TGTGCCACCAGTGATCTAGCGGCACGCACAGATACGCAGTATTTT.

Concerning this clone: Other nucleotide sequences from this sample produce the same CDR3. V and J are TRBV5-1 and TRBJ2-5; 7 positions match TRBD1. Germline V gene lookup returns CDR1 SGHRS and CDR2 YFSETQ. The ends lost 4 bases at V and 1 base at J; junction bases unmatched: 4. The CDR3 runs 14 residues. The CDR3 here is CASSPGTAQETQYF. The CDR3 DNA is TGCGCCAGCAGCCCGGGGACAGCCCAAGAGACCCAGTACTTC.

The gene calls are TRBV5-6 and TRBJ1-5, with D unresolved. The germline gives CDR1 SGHDT, CDR2 YYEEEE. The ends were cut back, 3 bases at V and 0 bases at J, with 10 bases in the middle. This CDR3 comprises 15 residues. As DNA, the CDR3 is TGTGCCAGCAGCTCCAGTCCTTATAGCAATCAGCCCCAGCATTTT. It yields the protein CASSSSPYSNQPQHF.

This rearrangement joins TRBV5-4 to TRBJ2-1; the D gene is possibly TRBD2 (5 bases). Germline CDR1 and CDR2: SGHNT and YYREEE (reference sequence). V dropped 0 bases and J dropped 1 base, with 11 bases sitting between them. The CDR3 extends over 16 amino acids. The CDR3 reads CASSLGVGESYNEQFF. In nucleotides, the CDR3 is TGTGCCAGCAGCTTGGGGGTGGGAGAGTCCTACAATGAGCAGTTCTTC.

The J gene is TRBJ1-1, the V gene TRBV11-2; D possibly corresponds to TRBD1 (5 bases). Germline V gene data show CDR1 as SGHAT and CDR2 as FQNNGV. CDR3 length equals 14 residues. V was clipped by 5 bases and J by 5 bases, with 15 bases between them. CDR3 loop: CASSRPTDGTEAFF. CDR3 nucleotide sequence: TGTGCCAGCAGCCGACCGACAGACGGAACTGAAGCTTTCTTT.

The chain employs TRBV30 and TRBJ2-7; 9 positions agree with TRBD1. Losses at the gene ends were 1 base for V and 4 bases for J; bases not matched to a gene: 8. This CDR3 has 15 residues. The germline CDR1 and CDR2 sequences are GTSNPN and SVGIG (reference sequence). CDR3 region: CAWSGSDRGGYEQYF. Here the CDR3 DNA reads TGTGCCTGGAGTGGATCGGACAGGGGAGGATACGAGCAGTACTTC.

J is TRBJ1-4 and V is TRBV2, with D uncertain. Germline CDR1 reads SNHLY; CDR2 reads FYNNEI. The CDR3 runs 11 residues. The V end was cut by 6 bases, the J end by 11 bases, with 10 bases between. The CDR3 spells CASREVTKLFF. In DNA, the CDR3 is TGTGCCAGCAGGGAGGTAACCAAACTGTTTTTT.

This clone occurred a few times. This chain uses TRBV6-2 or TRBV6-3 with TRBJ2-7; TRBD2 might be the D (5 bases). The V gene lost 2 bases and the J gene lost 1 base, with 6 bases spanning the gap. There are 13 residues in the CDR3. CDR1 is MNHEY, CDR2 SVGEGT, per germline. The CDR3: CASSYGESYEQYF. The CDR3 DNA is TGTGCCAGCAGTTACGGGGAGTCCTACGAGCAGTACTTC.

The gene calls are TRBV19 and TRBJ1-5; 8 positions match TRBD1. The CDR3 covers 13 residues. After removal of 8 bases from V and 4 bases from J, the junction contained 4 bases not matched to a gene. Germline CDR1 LNHDA, CDR2 SQIVND (reference sequence). The CDR3 sequence: CASQGARNQPQHF. DNA for the CDR3: TGTGCCAGTCAGGGGGCGAGAAATCAGCCCCAGCATTTT.

The rearrangement uses TRBV9 and TRBJ1-3; weak D call: TRBD1 (5 bases). The germline CDR1 and CDR2 sequences are SGDLS and YYNGEE. V was cut by 2 bases and J by 4 bases, with 10 bases left in between. The CDR3 totals 14 residues. In DNA, the CDR3 is TGTGCCAGCAGCGTTCGGGGGTCAGGAAACACCATATATTTT. It encodes CASSVRGSGNTIYF.

As DNA, the CDR3 is TGTGCCATCAGTCCGCGGGACACTGAAGCTTTCTTT. This gives the protein CAISPRDTEAFF. V usage is TRBV10-3 and J usage is TRBJ1-1; D is unclear. CDR1 is ENHRY, CDR2 SYGVKD, per germline. There are 12 residues in the CDR3. V lost 5 bases and J lost 3, with 7 bases in between.

V and J are TRBV4-1 and TRBJ1-1, with D maybe TRBD1 (6 bases). The germline V and J ends were trimmed by 3 bases and 7 bases, with 9 bases remaining between them. This CDR3 is built from 12 residues. Germline loops: CDR1 MGHRA, CDR2 YSYEKL. CDR3 region: CASSHGTFEAFF. The CDR3 coding sequence is TGCGCCAGCAGCCATGGGACATTTGAAGCTTTCTTT.

The chain is built from TRBV6-5 and TRBJ2-5, with D perhaps matching TRBD2 (7 bases). In germline, CDR1 is MNHEY, CDR2 SVGAGI. The CDR3 spans 13 residues. V was trimmed by 7 bases and J by 10 bases, leaving 19 bases between them. The CDR3 DNA sequence: TGTGCCAGCAACCGGAGGGGGGGCGGGATCCAGTACTTC. Its translation: CASNRRGGGIQYF.

The rearrangement uses TRBV5-4 and TRBJ1-2; 10 positions agree with TRBD1. Germline trimming cut 5 bases from V and 6 bases from J; bases unmatched to any gene: 13. Germline assignment: CDR1 SGHNT and CDR2 YYREEE (reference sequence). The CDR3 runs 16 residues. CDR3 sequence reads: CASSWGGGQGIDGYTF. The DNA for the CDR3 is TGTGCCAGCAGTTGGGGCGGGGGACAGGGGATTGATGGCTACACCTTC.

In regard to this clone: An end of the junction does not agree with germline; a read error may underlie this. The V and J genes are TRBV12-3 or TRBV12-4 and TRBJ1-1; D perhaps matches TRBD1 (5 bases). This CDR3 is built from 12 residues. CDR3: CASSLNSPRQRF. Here the CDR3 DNA reads TGTGCCAGCAGTTTAAATTCTCCTCGACAGCGTTTT.

The rearrangement uses TRBV6-2 or TRBV6-3 and TRBJ2-7; TRBD2 agrees at 12 bases. After removal of 6 bases from V and 6 bases from J, the junction contained 9 bases not matched to a gene. Germline V gives CDR1 MNHEY, CDR2 SVGEGT. CDR3 length equals 15 residues. Here the CDR3 DNA reads TGTGCCAGCAGCGACCCCCCTAGCGGGAGGGGCGAGCAGTACTTC. Residues: CASSDPPSGRGEQYF.

The V gene is TRBV6-1, the J gene TRBJ1-1; D gene uncertain. Germline V gives CDR1 MNHNS, CDR2 SASEGT. The ends were cut back, 1 base at V and 0 bases at J, with 12 bases in the middle. CDR3 size: 16 residues. The CDR3 loop reads CASSEELGRMNTEAFF. CDR3 bases: TGTGCCAGCAGTGAAGAGTTGGGGAGGATGAACACTGAAGCTTTCTTT.

V is TRBV15 and J is TRBJ2-1; 8 bases align to TRBD2. The CDR3 runs to 15 residues. Germline CDR1 LNHNV, CDR2 YYDKDF (reference sequence). V shed 2 bases and J 6 bases; nucleotides not matched to a gene: 6. Here the CDR3 reads CATSRRAGVANEQFF. The CDR3 DNA follows: TGTGCCACCAGCAGAAGAGCGGGAGTAGCCAATGAGCAGTTCTTC.

V usage is TRBV9 and J usage is TRBJ2-1, with a tentative D call TRBD2 (5 bases). The CDR3 consists of 13 residues. Trimming cost V 3 bases and J 9 bases, with 13 bases left between them. The V gene's germline CDR1 is SGDLS and CDR2 YYNGEE. The CDR3 DNA is TGTGCCAGCAGCGCCCATGAGGGTTCTGAGCAGTTCTTC. It encodes CASSAHEGSEQFF.

This clone was picked up a small number of times. The chain employs TRBV19 and TRBJ2-7; 8 nucleotides match TRBD1. Looked up from germline, CDR1 is LNHDA and CDR2 is SQIVND (reference sequence). This CDR3 comprises 13 residues. With 9 bases clipped from V and 5 bases from J, the junction kept 9 bases outside the gene matches. CDR3 region: CASRSGQGHEQYF. Written as DNA, the CDR3 is TGTGCCAGCCGATCCGGACAGGGCCACGAGCAGTACTTC.

The chain uses TRBV19 and TRBJ1-5, with 8 positions matching TRBD1. Per the germline V gene, CDR1 is LNHDA and CDR2 is SQIVND (reference sequence). The CDR3 runs to 15 residues. The ends lost 5 bases at V and 5 bases at J; junction bases unmatched: 8. The CDR3 region has the DNA TGTGCCAGTAGTGCTTGGGCAGGGGGCCATCAGCCCCAGCATTTT. This codes for CASSAWAGGHQPQHF.

The rearrangement links TRBV6-2 or TRBV6-3 to TRBJ1-5, with 11 bases fitting TRBD1. V trimming: 7 bases; J trimming: 6 bases; junction bases outside the gene matches: 8. The CDR3 contains 15 residues. Looked up from germline, CDR1 is MNHEY and CDR2 is SVGEGT. DNA for the CDR3: TGTGCCAGCACCCCCTGGACAGGGGGCCTTCAGCCCCAGCATTTT. As protein: CASTPWTGGLQPQHF.